Listed here is a single TCR beta chain. This record belongs to a study of blood T cell repertoires in COVID-19. Turning to the study itself: T cells, B-cell-depleted T cells, or PBMCs provided the cDNA or gDNA that served as material.

Measured with immunoSEQ multiplex PCR; TCRdb has only the in-frame clones, and not every one. The sample shows 90,000 to 150,000 clones, around three quarters of them seen only once. From germline, CDR1 is SNHLY and CDR2 FYNNEI. V dropped 7 bases and J dropped 4 bases, with 13 bases sitting between them. There are 13 residues in the CDR3. The chain carries TRBV2 and TRBJ1-1; possibly TRBD1 for D (5 bases). The sequenced sample was peripheral blood. This receptor was obtained from a woman of 80 years or more with acute or convalescent COVID-19. CDR3 region: CASTAGGSTEAFF. The CDR3 coding sequence is TGTGCCAGCACAGCCGGGGGATCCACTGAAGCTTTCTTT.